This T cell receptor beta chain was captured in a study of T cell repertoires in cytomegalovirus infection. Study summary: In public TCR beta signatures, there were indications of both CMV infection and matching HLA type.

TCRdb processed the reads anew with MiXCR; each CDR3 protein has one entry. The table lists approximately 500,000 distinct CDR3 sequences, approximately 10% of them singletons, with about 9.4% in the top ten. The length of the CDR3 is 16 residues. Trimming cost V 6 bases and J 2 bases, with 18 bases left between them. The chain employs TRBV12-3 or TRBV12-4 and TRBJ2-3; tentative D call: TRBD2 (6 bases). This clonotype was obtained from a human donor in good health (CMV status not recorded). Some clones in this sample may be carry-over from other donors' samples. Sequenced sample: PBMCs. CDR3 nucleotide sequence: TGTGCCAGCAGATGCGGGGACCTTGGGTACACAGATACGCAGTATTTT. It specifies CASRCGDLGYTDTQYF.